One and the same sample provided the 24 T cell receptor beta chains below, sequenced in a study of blood T cell repertoires in COVID-19. The protocol was immunoSEQ multiplex PCR, while the TCRdb copy is restricted to in-frame clones and leaves out a portion. Counted here are under 250,000 clones, around 80% occurring once; the ten biggest clones make up 3.5% to 4.5%. Sequenced material: PBMCs or T cells enriched from blood (not recorded which). These receptors originate from a man aged 25-45 years with acute COVID-19.

CDR3 DNA sequence: TGTGCCAGCCAGGACTCTGTGGGGGAGCTGTTTTTT. This sequence encodes CASQDSVGELFF. The chain links TRBV27 to TRBJ2-2; TRBD2 is a possible D gene (5 bases). There are 12 residues in the CDR3. V lost 8 bases and J 8 bases, leaving 12 bases between the germline ends. From germline, CDR1 is MNHEY and CDR2 SMNVEV (reference sequence).

The rearrangement links TRBV19 to TRBJ2-1; D might be TRBD1 (5 bases). The germline V gene has CDR1 LNHDA and CDR2 SQIVND (reference sequence). This CDR3 comprises 17 residues. V was trimmed by 3 bases and J by 5 bases, leaving 20 bases between them. The CDR3: CASSIGHMTVSDNEQFF. The CDR3 DNA is TGTGCCAGTAGTATCGGCCACATGACAGTTTCGGACAATGAGCAGTTCTTC.

The V and J genes are TRBV5-6 and TRBJ2-7; a possible D gene is TRBD1 (6 bases). Germline values: CDR1 SGHDT, CDR2 YYEEEE. V was clipped by 7 bases and J by 5 bases, with 22 bases between them. The CDR3 extends over 15 amino acids. CDR3 sequence: CASGPQGSRTNEQYF. CDR3 nucleotide sequence: TGTGCCAGCGGACCCCAGGGGAGTCGGACAAACGAGCAGTACTTC.

The V gene is TRBV6-1, the J gene TRBJ1-1, with D perhaps TRBD1 (5 bases). V shed 3 bases and J shed 5 bases, with 10 bases lying between them. The CDR3 is 13 amino acids. The germline CDR1 and CDR2 sequences are MNHNS and SASEGT. CDR3 protein: CASSEGSGTEAFF. The CDR3 bases are TGTGCCAGCAGTGAGGGGTCAGGGACTGAAGCTTTCTTT.

J is TRBJ1-1 and V is TRBV18; D perhaps matches TRBD1 (6 bases). CDR3 size: 14 residues. Trimming removed 2 bases at V and 6 bases at J, with 13 bases between. CDR1 and CDR2 (germline): KGHSH, LQKENI. CDR3 bases: TGTGCCAGCTCACCATCAGGGGTTAGAGCTGAAGCTTTCTTT. This encodes CASSPSGVRAEAFF.

CDR3 in amino acids: CATWGGASRHNQPQHF. For the CDR3, the DNA is TGTGCCACATGGGGCGGGGCCTCCCGGCACAATCAGCCCCAGCATTTT. The rearrangement links TRBV10-3 to TRBJ1-5; possible D gene TRBD1, 5 bases. The CDR3 contains 16 residues. V was pared by 10 bases and J by 3 bases, with 22 bases between. Germline values: CDR1 ENHRY, CDR2 SYGVKD.

V gene TRBV28 combines with J gene TRBJ2-3; 8 bases fit TRBD1. CDR3 length: 16 residues. J was trimmed by 1 base and V by 0 bases; bases with no gene match: 3. Germline-derived CDR1 and CDR2 are MDHEN and SYDVKM. The CDR3 sequence is CASSLWDRVGTDTQYF. The CDR3 nucleotides are TGTGCCAGCAGTTTATGGGACAGGGTAGGCACAGATACGCAGTATTTT.

The chain has TRBV6-5 and TRBJ2-3; 8 nucleotides align to TRBD1. The CDR3 extends over 16 amino acids. Germline trimming cut 0 bases from V and 1 base from J; bases unmatched to any gene: 3. The V gene's germline CDR1 is MNHEY and CDR2 SVGAGI. CDR3 coding DNA: TGTGCCAGCAGTTACTCTCCAGGGGGCGGCACAGATACGCAGTATTTT. Translation: CASSYSPGGGTDTQYF.

The rearrangement joins TRBV5-1 to TRBJ2-5, with 7 nucleotides matching TRBD1. The junction had 3 bases not matched to a gene; V was cut back by 0 bases and J by 4 bases. This CDR3 region has 14 residues. Germline assignment: CDR1 SGHRS and CDR2 YFSETQ. CDR3 nucleotides: TGCGCCAGCAGCTTGGGACAGGGTGGAGAGACCCAGTACTTC. This gives the protein CASSLGQGGETQYF. Full variable domain (outside the CDR3, taken from reference TRBV5-1 and TRBJ2-5): KAGVTQTPRYLIKTRGQQVTLSCSPISGHRSVSWYQQTPGQGLQFLFEYFSETQRNKGNFPGRFSGRQFSNSRSEMNVSTLELGDSALYLCASSLGQGGETQYFGPGTRLLVL.

This clone was recorded only once. The chain joins TRBV6-5 to TRBJ1-4, with 10 bases identical to TRBD1. There are 14 residues in the CDR3. Trimming cost V 4 bases and J 8 bases; bases outside gene matches: 4. Germline CDR1 and CDR2: MNHEY and SVGAGI. In DNA form, the CDR3 reads TGTGCCAGCAGTTCCGGGACAGGGGTCGAAAAACTGTTTTTT. Amino acid sequence: CASSSGTGVEKLFF.

The chain has TRBV30 and TRBJ1-2; D not certain. Germline values: CDR1 GTSNPN, CDR2 SVGIG (reference sequence). Trimming stripped 3 bases from V and 8 bases from J, with 13 bases between. The CDR3 runs 12 residues. The CDR3 DNA follows: TGTGCCTGGAGCCGGCAGTCCGGGGGCTACACCTTC. It codes for CAWSRQSGGYTF. Drawing the rest from reference TRBV30 and TRBJ1-2, the complete variable domain is SQTIHQWPATLVQPVGSPLSLECTVEGTSNPNLYWYRQAAGRGLQLLFYSVGIGQISSEVPQNLSASRPQDRQFILSSKKLLLSDSGFYLCAWSRQSGGYTFGSGTRLTVV.

The rearrangement links TRBV2 to TRBJ1-2; TRBD1 agrees at 10 bases. The CDR3 has 13 residues. The germline V gene encodes CDR1 SNHLY and CDR2 FYNNEI. V lost 6 bases, J lost 8 bases, and 6 bases stayed unmatched. CDR3 protein: CASSPDRGKGYTF. CDR3 coding DNA: TGTGCCAGCAGCCCGGACAGGGGGAAAGGCTACACCTTC.

This clone was counted a single time. The chain is built from TRBV5-1 and TRBJ2-1, with D perhaps TRBD2 (7 bases). Germline-derived CDR1 and CDR2 are SGHRS and YFSETQ. The CDR3 is 16 amino acids. Trimming removed 4 bases at V and 8 bases at J, with 22 bases between. CDR3 bases: TGCGCCAGCAGCGGCGGTTTCCGGGGGGCCTCCGATGAGCAGTTCTTC. This encodes CASSGGFRGASDEQFF.

The V gene is TRBV11-1, the J gene TRBJ1-1, with 7 nucleotides matching TRBD1. The CDR3 consists of 14 residues. Trimming at V came to 4 bases and at J to 6 bases, leaving 8 bases not matched to a gene. Germline values: CDR1 SGHAT, CDR2 FQDESV (reference sequence). CDR3 in amino acids: CASSSGQILSEAFF. Here the CDR3 DNA reads TGTGCCAGCAGCTCGGGACAGATTCTATCTGAAGCTTTCTTT.

The J gene is TRBJ2-3, the V gene TRBV5-6, with TRBD1 as a possible D gene (6 bases). V was shortened by 0 bases and J by 3 bases, with 14 bases between the two germline ends. The CDR3 has 16 residues. Germline CDR1 is SGHDT and CDR2 is YYEEEE. The CDR3 bases are TGTGCCAGCAGCTTGGGAACAGGGCATGGGACAGATACGCAGTATTTT. Translating gives CASSLGTGHGTDTQYF.

V usage is TRBV27 and J usage is TRBJ2-2; TRBD2 matches at 10 bases. This CDR3 comprises 18 residues. V shed 3 bases, J shed 7 bases, and the junction held 14 bases outside the gene matches. From germline, CDR1 is MNHEY and CDR2 SMNVEV (reference sequence). The CDR3 sequence is CASSFLARLAGPDGELFF. CDR3 sequence (DNA): TGTGCCAGCAGTTTCCTAGCCCGACTAGCGGGCCCTGACGGGGAGCTGTTTTTT.

The rearrangement uses TRBV13 and TRBJ2-1; 9 nucleotides align to TRBD2. The CDR3 totals 19 residues. V lost 5 bases, J lost 0 bases, and 14 bases stayed unmatched. Germline CDR1 and CDR2: PRHDT and FYEKMQ (reference sequence). The CDR3 reads CASSPLGSGGLASYNEQFF. As DNA, the CDR3 is TGTGCCAGCAGCCCCCTGGGTAGCGGGGGATTAGCCTCCTACAATGAGCAGTTCTTC.

Only one count was recorded for this clone. J is TRBJ1-3 and V is TRBV29-1, with D perhaps TRBD1 (6 bases). This CDR3 has 13 amino acids. Germline V gives CDR1 SQVTM, CDR2 ANQGSEA. V lost 4 bases and J lost 7, with 14 bases in between. The CDR3 DNA sequence: TGCAGCGTTGCCCCCCGACAGGTTAACACCATATATTTT. Residues: CSVAPRQVNTIYF.

The chain couples TRBV10-3 to TRBJ2-1; 9 bases agree with TRBD2. This CDR3 has 15 amino acids. J gave up 5 bases and V 4 bases, and 6 bases lay outside the gene matches. CDR1 and CDR2 from the germline V gene are ENHRY and SYGVKD. CDR3 region: CAISGGTSPNNEQFF. CDR3 DNA sequence: TGTGCCATCAGTGGCGGGACTAGCCCCAACAATGAGCAGTTCTTC.

This clone has a handful of counts. The chain is built from TRBV5-1 and TRBJ2-5; 10 nucleotides line up with TRBD1. V lost 4 bases and J lost 5; bases outside the gene matches: 2. The length of the CDR3 is 13 residues. Germline CDR1 reads SGHRS; CDR2 reads YFSETQ. This CDR3 reads CASSAGQGETQYF. In nucleotides, the CDR3 is TGCGCCAGCAGCGCGGGACAGGGGGAGACCCAGTACTTC.

This clone showed up just once. V usage is TRBV5-4 and J usage is TRBJ2-3; 9 bases agree with TRBD2. The V and J ends lost 5 bases and 0 bases, in that order; junction bases with no gene match: 1. The CDR3 consists of 14 residues. The germline V gene encodes CDR1 SGHNT and CDR2 YYREEE (reference sequence). The CDR3 reads CASSSGSSTDTQYF. CDR3 nucleotides: TGTGCCAGCAGTAGCGGGAGTAGCACAGATACGCAGTATTTT.

In DNA form, the CDR3 reads TGTGCCAGTAGTATCGGCCTAGCGGGGACCTACGAGCAGTACTTC. As protein: CASSIGLAGTYEQYF. The V gene is TRBV19, the J gene TRBJ2-7; TRBD2 agrees at 9 bases. Germline V lookup: CDR1 LNHDA, CDR2 SQIVND (reference sequence). With 3 bases clipped from V and 2 bases from J, the junction kept 5 bases outside the gene matches. There are 15 residues in the CDR3.

The chain links TRBV9 to TRBJ1-1; D is uncertain. Germline assignment: CDR1 SGDLS and CDR2 YYNGEE. The V end was cut by 5 bases, the J end by 1 base, with 9 bases between. CDR3 length: 13 amino acids. The CDR3 DNA is TGTGCCAGCAGTAACGGCGGGAACACTGAAGCTTTCTTT. It yields the protein CASSNGGNTEAFF.

This clone came up a few times. The CDR3 nucleotides are TGCGCCAGCAGTGCCTACAGGACCGGGGAGCTGTTTTTT. Its protein is CASSAYRTGELFF. The chain recombines TRBV10-1 with TRBJ2-2, with a weak D call TRBD1 (5 bases). CDR3 length equals 13 residues. V lost 4 bases, J lost 5 bases, and 8 bases lay in between. The V gene's germline CDR1 is WNHNN and CDR2 SYGVQD (reference sequence).